Presented here are 31 T cell receptor beta chains from one specimen sequenced in a study of shared clonotypes between healthy human individuals (TCRdb year 2020). Library creation used the immunoSEQ multiplex PCR assay. The table was pulled from immuneACCESS by TCRdb, which kept in-frame rearrangements only. Such tables lose some clones; where checked, under half of the loss comes from unresolved V genes, and the rest has no known cause. In this sample the table shows about 2,500,000 clones, approximately 94% of which occur a single time. Of the sample, around 0.14% is held by the ten largest clones. The source material was naive CD4+ T cells sorted from blood. The cell subset or site label, as the study defines it: CD45RA+ positively selected. The receptors here all came from a man younger than 35 in good health.

Remarks on this clone: In the same sample, other DNA sequences code for this CDR3. The chain recombines TRBV6-5 with TRBJ2-3; the D is unclear. The CDR3 loop spans 13 amino acids. The germline V and J ends were trimmed by 8 bases and 0 bases, with 9 bases remaining between them. In germline, CDR1 is MNHEY, CDR2 SVGAGI. The CDR3 sequence: CASRRVSTDTQYF. CDR3 DNA: TGTGCCAGCCGCCGGGTGAGCACAGATACGCAGTATTTT.

The rearrangement links TRBV7-8 to TRBJ2-1, with no clear D. In germline, CDR1 is SGHVS, CDR2 FQNEAQ. The CDR3 sequence is 14 residues long. V lost 3 bases and J 5 bases, leaving 11 bases between the germline ends. The CDR3 DNA is TGTGCCAGCAGCTTCAGACTGGAAAACAATGAGCAGTTCTTC. Residues: CASSFRLENNEQFF.

In its sample, this clone was seen once. This rearrangement joins TRBV7-9 to TRBJ1-4; TRBD1 is a possible D gene (5 bases). The CDR3 has 16 residues. The ends were cut back, 10 bases at V and 0 bases at J, with 18 bases in the middle. Looked up from germline, CDR1 is SEHNR and CDR2 is FQNEAQ (reference sequence). This CDR3 reads CATPSRGYATNEKLFF. The CDR3 DNA reads TGTGCCACCCCCTCGCGGGGGTATGCAACTAATGAAAAACTGTTTTTT.

CDR3 coding DNA: TGTGCCAGCAAGCCCCTGAACACTGAAGCTTTCTTT. Translation: CASKPLNTEAFF. The chain links TRBV28 to TRBJ1-1; no definite D call. Germline lookup yields CDR1 MDHEN and CDR2 SYDVKM. The V and J ends lost 7 bases and 0 bases respectively, with 6 bases between them. The CDR3 runs to 12 residues.

This clone showed up just once. The chain couples TRBV6-1 to TRBJ2-5; 7 nucleotides line up with TRBD2. Losses at the gene ends were 4 bases for V and 5 bases for J; bases not matched to a gene: 7. The CDR3 covers 14 residues. Germline V gives CDR1 MNHNS, CDR2 SASEGT. The CDR3 loop reads CASSAPGGRETQYF. The CDR3, as DNA: TGTGCCAGCAGTGCCCCGGGGGGACGGGAGACCCAGTACTTC.

This sequence joins TRBV30 and TRBJ2-3; D remains ambiguous. Germline-derived CDR1 and CDR2 are GTSNPN and SVGIG (reference sequence). The CDR3 is 12 residues long. The ends were cut back, 6 bases at V and 8 bases at J, with 15 bases in the middle. In DNA form, the CDR3 reads TGTGCCTGCACCGGACCCTCGGGTACGCAGTATTTT. This sequence encodes CACTGPSGTQYF.

J is TRBJ2-3 and V is TRBV6-4; no clear D gene. The ends were cut back, 8 bases at V and 1 base at J, with 13 bases in the middle. The CDR3 has 14 residues. Germline V CDR1 and CDR2: MRHNA, SNTAGT. The CDR3 coding sequence is TGTGCCAGCTATAGAGGCTCTGGCACAGATACGCAGTATTTT. This sequence encodes CASYRGSGTDTQYF.

V and J are TRBV11-2 and TRBJ1-1, with D tentatively TRBD1 (5 bases). V was shortened by 5 bases and J by 4 bases, with 14 bases between the two germline ends. Germline V CDR1 and CDR2: SGHAT, FQNNGV. This CDR3 region has 14 residues. Written as DNA, the CDR3 is TGTGCCAGCAGCCCCATTGGGGGGAGCACTGAAGCTTTCTTT. Translating gives CASSPIGGSTEAFF. The full variable domain, rest sourced from reference TRBV11-2 and TRBJ1-1, is EAGVAQSPRYKIIEKRQSVAFWCNPISGHATLYWYQQILGQGPKLLIQFQNNGVVDDSQLPKDRFSAERLKGVDSTLKIQPAKLEDSAVYLCASSPIGGSTEAFFGQGTRLTVV.

In DNA, the CDR3 is TGTGCCATCAGTGAGTACTTTCCCTACGAGCAGTACTTC. The encoded protein is CAISEYFPYEQYF. This sequence joins TRBV10-3 and TRBJ2-7; no reliable D call. CDR3 size: 13 residues. Trimming stripped 1 base from V and 2 bases from J, with 6 bases between. Germline V lookup: CDR1 ENHRY, CDR2 SYGVKD.

The CDR3 is CATCKGSGRNTGELFF. The DNA for the CDR3 is TGTGCCACCTGCAAGGGGAGCGGGAGAAACACCGGGGAGCTGTTTTTT. The genes are TRBV27 and TRBJ2-2; 8 bases line up with TRBD2. V shed 10 bases and J 2 bases; nucleotides not matched to a gene: 12. This CDR3 spans 16 amino acids. Germline V gives CDR1 MNHEY, CDR2 SMNVEV (reference sequence).

A note on this clone: The sample contains more than one DNA sequence encoding this CDR3. CDR3 protein: CASSYSTGTDTQYF. CDR3 coding DNA: TGTGCCAGCAGTTACTCAACAGGGACAGATACGCAGTATTTT. V usage is TRBV6-5 and J usage is TRBJ2-3; possible D gene TRBD1, 6 bases. The germline gives CDR1 MNHEY, CDR2 SVGAGI. This CDR3 has 14 residues. V gave up 0 bases and J gave up 3 bases, with 7 bases separating them.

With regard to this clone: This sample also contains other DNA sequences that code for the same CDR3. The chain links TRBV7-2 to TRBJ1-3; no clear D gene. Trimming left V 8 bases short and J 0 bases short, with 5 bases between. Per the germline V gene, CDR1 is SGHTA and CDR2 is FQGNSA. CDR3 length: 12 amino acids. The CDR3 sequence is CASGYSGNTIYF. CDR3 bases: TGTGCCAGCGGGTACTCTGGAAACACCATATATTTT.

V is TRBV4-3 and J is TRBJ1-2; a possible D gene is TRBD1 (5 bases). Germline CDR1 LGHNA, CDR2 YSLEER. V lost 11 bases, J lost 3 bases, and 7 bases lay in between. The CDR3 sequence is 10 residues long. In nucleotides, the CDR3 is TGCGCCCCGGGGGACTATGGCTACACCTTC. This sequence encodes CAPGDYGYTF.

V gene TRBV5-4 combines with J gene TRBJ2-1; D call uncertain. Germline CDR1 SGHNT, CDR2 YYREEE (reference sequence). V gave up 4 bases and J gave up 4 bases, with 12 bases separating them. This CDR3 contains 14 residues. CDR3 protein: CASSTSDPYNEQFF. The CDR3 coding sequence is TGTGCCAGCAGCACGTCTGACCCATACAATGAGCAGTTCTTC.

V and J are TRBV7-2 and TRBJ2-1, with D possibly TRBD2 on 5 matching bases. Looked up from germline, CDR1 is SGHTA and CDR2 is FQGNSA. Trimming removed 0 bases at V and 0 bases at J, with 9 bases between. The CDR3 is made up of 16 amino acids. The CDR3 DNA reads as TGTGCCAGCAGCTTAGCGGACTCCCACTCCTACAATGAGCAGTTCTTC. It translates to CASSLADSHSYNEQFF.

J is TRBJ2-7 and V is TRBV6-1; 7 nucleotides line up with TRBD1. Unmatched junction bases numbered 7, after V lost 6 bases and J lost 2 bases. There are 14 residues in the CDR3. Looked up from germline, CDR1 is MNHNS and CDR2 is SASEGT. CDR3 DNA: TGTGCCAGCAGGAACGACAGGGTCCCCTACGAGCAGTACTTC. This sequence encodes CASRNDRVPYEQYF.

This clone was seen once. V is TRBV5-1 and J is TRBJ1-2; tentative D call: TRBD1 (5 bases). The CDR3 loop spans 16 amino acids. V was clipped by 0 bases and J by 3 bases, with 15 bases between them. Per germline, CDR1 SGHRS and CDR2 YFSETQ. Here the CDR3 DNA reads TGCGCCAGCAGCTTGGAGTCCTCGGGGCGGTACTATGGCTACACCTTC. Protein product: CASSLESSGRYYGYTF.

This clone was observed a few times. V gene TRBV6-5 combines with J gene TRBJ1-6; tentative D call: TRBD1 (5 bases). There are 14 residues in the CDR3. The V gene's germline CDR1 is MNHEY and CDR2 SVGAGI. Trimming cost V 0 bases and J 9 bases, with 9 bases left between them. The DNA for the CDR3 is TGTGCCAGCAGTTACTCTCAGGGTGGTTCACCCCTCCACTTT. Translation: CASSYSQGGSPLHF.

This clone has just a few counts. V and J are TRBV18 and TRBJ1-1; TRBD1 agrees at 9 bases. This CDR3 comprises 14 residues. Germline V gene sequence: CDR1 KGHSH, CDR2 LQKENI. V gave up 3 bases and J gave up 13 bases; unmatched junction bases: 12. The DNA for the CDR3 is TGTGCCAGCTCACCGACTTTAGGGACAGGGAACGGTTTCTTT. Protein: CASSPTLGTGNGFF.

V and J are TRBV7-8 and TRBJ1-2; D might be TRBD1 (6 bases). CDR1 SGHVS and CDR2 FQNEAQ come from the germline V gene. This CDR3 comprises 14 residues. Between the trimmed V and J ends, which lost 5 bases and 2 bases, there was a span of 12 bases. The chain's CDR3 is CASSPGQGNYGYTF. CDR3 DNA: TGTGCCAGCAGCCCAGGGCAGGGGAACTATGGCTACACCTTC.

The rearrangement uses TRBV7-9 and TRBJ2-4; D gene unclear. The CDR3 loop spans 17 amino acids. Trimming cost V 1 base and J 0 bases, with 13 bases left between them. Germline V gives CDR1 SEHNR, CDR2 FQNEAQ (reference sequence). CDR3: CASSLDGLSVAKNIQYF. In nucleotides, the CDR3 is TGTGCCAGCAGCTTAGACGGGTTGAGCGTAGCCAAAAACATTCAGTACTTC.

As concerns this clone: This specimen includes other DNA sequences encoding the same CDR3. This sequence joins TRBV30 and TRBJ1-1; tentative D call: TRBD1 (5 bases). The CDR3 totals 11 residues. Germline-derived CDR1 and CDR2 are GTSNPN and SVGIG (reference sequence). V was cut by 0 bases and J by 6 bases, with 5 bases left in between. The CDR3: CAWSVQAEAFF. The CDR3 DNA reads TGTGCCTGGAGTGTACAGGCTGAAGCTTTCTTT. Variable domain in full (rest from reference TRBV30 and TRBJ1-1): SQTIHQWPATLVQPVGSPLSLECTVEGTSNPNLYWYRQAAGRGLQLLFYSVGIGQISSEVPQNLSASRPQDRQFILSSKKLLLSDSGFYLCAWSVQAEAFFGQGTRLTVV.

The chain carries TRBV2 and TRBJ1-3; TRBD1 matches at 10 bases. Germline CDR1 and CDR2: SNHLY and FYNNEI. Trimming removed 7 bases from V and 3 bases from J; junction bases left unmatched: 3. The CDR3 spans 14 residues. For the CDR3, the DNA is TGTGCCAGCAACCGGGACAGGGGTGGAAACACCATATATTTT. Translation: CASNRDRGGNTIYF.

The chain recombines TRBV9 with TRBJ2-1, with D perhaps given as TRBD1 or TRBD2 (5 bases each). The CDR3 consists of 18 residues. The germline V and J ends were trimmed by 0 bases and 8 bases, with 24 bases remaining between them. Germline CDR1 SGDLS, CDR2 YYNGEE. The CDR3: CASSVAPLGTLVQDEQFF. The CDR3 DNA sequence: TGTGCCAGCAGCGTAGCCCCATTGGGGACCCTCGTTCAGGATGAGCAGTTCTTC. Full variable domain (missing parts from reference TRBV9 and TRBJ2-1): DSGVTQTPKHLITATGQRVTLRCSPRSGDLSVYWYQQSLDQGLQFLIQYYNGEERAKGNILERFSAQQFPDLHSELNLSSLELGDSALYFCASSVAPLGTLVQDEQFFGPGTRLTVL.

V and J are TRBV18 and TRBJ2-7; a possible D gene is TRBD2 (6 bases). Trimming took off 3 bases at V and 4 bases at J, with 16 bases between the two ends. The germline gives CDR1 KGHSH, CDR2 LQKENI. This CDR3 has 15 residues. CDR3 nucleotides: TGTGCCAGCTCACCCGGGACTCAGGGAACTTACGAGCAGTACTTC. It is translated as CASSPGTQGTYEQYF. Looking up the rest from reference TRBV18 and TRBJ2-7 gives the full variable domain: NAGVMQNPRHLVRRRGQEARLRCSPMKGHSHVYWYRQLPEEGLKFMVYLQKENIIDESGMPKERFSAEFPKEGPSILRIQQVVRGDSAAYFCASSPGTQGTYEQYFGPGTRLTVT.

The chain is built from TRBV2 and TRBJ1-4, with D perhaps matching TRBD1 (6 bases). V lost 2 bases, J lost 8 bases, and 18 bases lay in between. There are 16 residues in the CDR3. The germline V gene encodes CDR1 SNHLY and CDR2 FYNNEI. The chain's CDR3 is CASSELGTKLAEKLFF. As DNA, the CDR3 is TGTGCCAGCAGTGAACTCGGGACAAAGCTGGCCGAAAAACTGTTTTTT.

This sequence joins TRBV19 and TRBJ2-2; D gene uncertain. The length of the CDR3 is 13 residues. From germline, CDR1 is LNHDA and CDR2 SQIVND (reference sequence). The V and J ends lost 3 bases and 4 bases respectively, with 6 bases between them. The CDR3 coding sequence is TGTGCCAGTAGTATCGGAGCCACCGGGGAGCTGTTTTTT. Protein sequence: CASSIGATGELFF.

The V call is TRBV29-1, the J call TRBJ2-6, with D unclear. There are 12 residues in the CDR3. Germline CDR1 SQVTM, CDR2 ANQGSEA. V was pared by 7 bases and J by 2 bases, with 6 bases between. The CDR3 sequence is CSARTGANVLTF. DNA of the CDR3: TGCAGCGCGCGAACTGGGGCCAACGTCCTGACTTTC.

The chain links TRBV5-5 to TRBJ2-2, with 7 bases fitting TRBD2. CDR3 length equals 15 residues. The trim removed 4 bases at V and 3 bases at J, leaving 6 bases unmatched. Germline V gene sequence: CDR1 SGHKS, CDR2 YYEKEE (reference sequence). The CDR3 protein is CASSLRGVDTGELFF. For the CDR3, the DNA is TGTGCCAGCAGCCTTCGGGGGGTCGACACCGGGGAGCTGTTTTTT.

V and J are TRBV2 and TRBJ1-2; possible D gene TRBD1, 6 bases. V was shortened by 2 bases and J by 8 bases, with 18 bases between the two germline ends. Germline CDR1 reads SNHLY; CDR2 reads FYNNEI. This CDR3 is built from 15 residues. This CDR3 reads CASSELTGGPGGYTF. CDR3 bases: TGTGCCAGCAGTGAATTGACAGGAGGCCCTGGGGGCTACACCTTC. Supplemented by reference TRBV2 and TRBJ1-2, the full variable domain reads EPEVTQTPSHQVTQMGQEVILRCVPISNHLYFYWYRQILGQKVEFLVSFYNNEISEKSEIFDDQFSVERPDGSNFTLKIRSTKLEDSAMYFCASSELTGGPGGYTFGSGTRLTVV.

The gene calls are TRBV27 and TRBJ1-2; TRBD1 is a possible D gene (6 bases). The CDR3 is 16 residues long. Per the germline V gene, CDR1 is MNHEY and CDR2 is SMNVEV (reference sequence). Trimming pared 6 bases from V and 4 bases from J, leaving 21 bases between. The CDR3 region has the DNA TGTGCCAGCAGGATTGGGGGTCCAGGGGACGGCTATGGCTACACCTTC. Amino acid sequence: CASRIGGPGDGYGYTF.